One and the same sample provided the 12 T cell receptor beta chains below, sequenced in a study of shared clonotypes between healthy human individuals. The protocol was immunoSEQ multiplex PCR, while the TCRdb copy is restricted to in-frame clones and leaves out a portion. The table records under 1 million clones, 92% of them present only once. CD8 cells classed as naive were CD45RO-negative and positively selected for CCR7, excluding terminally differentiated effector memory CD45RA+ cells. What was sequenced was naive CD8+ T cells sorted from blood. The receptors stem from a man under 40 in good health.

The chain joins TRBV7-9 to TRBJ2-1; TRBD2 aligns across 8 bases. With V trimmed by 3 bases and J by 6 bases, 4 bases remained unmatched. This CDR3 is 14 amino acids long. Germline values: CDR1 SEHNR, CDR2 FQNEAQ (reference sequence). CDR3 amino acids: CASSFEREINEQFF. The DNA of the CDR3 is TGTGCCAGCAGCTTTGAGCGGGAGATCAATGAGCAGTTCTTC.

This sequence joins TRBV29-1 and TRBJ2-7; TRBD2 might be the D (7 bases). CDR3 length equals 16 residues. V lost 7 bases, J lost 0 bases, and 22 bases lay in between. CDR1 SQVTM and CDR2 ANQGSEA come from the germline V gene. As DNA, the CDR3 is TGCAGCGCCCGAGGGGGGGCGGAACTTAACTCCTACGAGCAGTACTTC. Amino acid sequence: CSARGGAELNSYEQYF.

The genes are TRBV11-2 and TRBJ2-1; 10 bases are shared with TRBD2. The CDR3 spans 16 residues. The V gene end was trimmed by 2 bases and the J gene end by 0 bases; junction bases not matched to a gene: 1. Germline lookup yields CDR1 SGHAT and CDR2 FQNNGV. The CDR3 is CASSLLAGASYNEQFF. CDR3 bases: TGTGCCAGCAGCTTACTAGCGGGAGCCTCCTACAATGAGCAGTTCTTC.

This sequence joins TRBV9 and TRBJ2-7, with TRBD2 matching 9 bases. The ends lost 4 bases at V and 5 bases at J; junction bases unmatched: 19. Germline CDR1 is SGDLS and CDR2 is YYNGEE. The CDR3 loop spans 18 amino acids. The DNA for the CDR3 is TGTGCCAGCAGCTCCTCTCACGTCGGTCCTAGCGGGACGGACGAGCAGTACTTC. This translates into CASSSSHVGPSGTDEQYF.

The chain links TRBV7-8 to TRBJ1-1; unclear D gene. Germline values: CDR1 SGHVS, CDR2 FQNEAQ. With 4 bases removed from V and 6 bases from J, the gap between germline ends came to 9 bases. The CDR3 is made up of 12 amino acids. Here the CDR3 reads CASSSGRPEAFF. The CDR3 region has the DNA TGTGCCAGCAGCTCTGGACGCCCTGAAGCTTTCTTT.

Remarks on this clone: The same CDR3 is also encoded by other DNA sequences in this sample. This chain joins TRBV7-9 and TRBJ2-7; no firm D call. Germline V CDR1 and CDR2: SEHNR, FQNEAQ (reference sequence). Trimming removed 5 bases at V and 2 bases at J, with 7 bases between. The CDR3 has 12 amino acids. The DNA of the CDR3 is TGTGCCAGCAGCCTTGACCCCTACGAGCAGTACTTC. Translated: CASSLDPYEQYF.

Points on this clone: Other DNA sequences within the sample encode an identical CDR3. The J gene is TRBJ2-3, the V gene TRBV9; D gene uncertain. V was pared by 2 bases and J by 1 base, with 5 bases between. Germline V lookup: CDR1 SGDLS, CDR2 YYNGEE. The CDR3 has 13 residues. CDR3 sequence reads: CASSVGRTDTQYF. CDR3 nucleotides: TGTGCCAGCAGCGTGGGCCGCACAGATACGCAGTATTTT.

This clone was counted once. V is TRBV7-9 and J is TRBJ1-2; no reliable D call. V dropped 1 base and J dropped 4 bases, with 7 bases sitting between them. CDR3 length: 13 amino acids. Germline lookup yields CDR1 SEHNR and CDR2 FQNEAQ (reference sequence). CDR3: CASSLEVRYGYTF. In nucleotides, the CDR3 is TGTGCCAGCAGCTTAGAAGTTCGCTATGGCTACACCTTC.

For this clone: The sample contains more than one DNA sequence encoding this CDR3. DNA of the CDR3: TGTGCCAGCAGCCCGGGACAGTCATATGGCTACACCTTC. Amino acids: CASSPGQSYGYTF. The rearrangement links TRBV14 to TRBJ1-2; 7 bases agree with TRBD1. The CDR3 totals 13 residues. Germline loops: CDR1 SGHDN, CDR2 FVKESK. After removal of 4 bases from V and 5 bases from J, the junction contained 4 bases not matched to a gene.

This chain joins TRBV7-6 and TRBJ2-2; TRBD2 agrees at 9 bases. Losses at the gene ends were 5 bases for V and 4 bases for J; bases not matched to a gene: 11. Germline V CDR1 and CDR2: SGHVS, FNYEAQ. The CDR3 runs to 17 residues. The DNA for the CDR3 is TGTGCCAGCAGCCCCTCTTCTAGCGGGGTGATCACCGGGGAGCTGTTTTTT. This gives the protein CASSPSSSGVITGELFF.

The chain carries TRBV5-5 and TRBJ2-1; 10 bases are a match to TRBD2. This CDR3 has 13 residues. Germline V gives CDR1 SGHKS, CDR2 YYEKEE (reference sequence). The junction had 5 bases not matched to a gene; V was cut back by 7 bases and J by 7 bases. In DNA, the CDR3 is TGTGCCAGCCTTCTAGCGGGAGAAAATGAGCAGTTCTTC. Protein product: CASLLAGENEQFF.

The chain is built from TRBV10-3 and TRBJ1-2; no reliable D call. The germline CDR1 and CDR2 sequences are ENHRY and SYGVKD. The CDR3 runs 15 residues. V was pared by 0 bases and J by 3 bases, with 11 bases between. The CDR3 nucleotides read TGTGCCATCAGTGAGTCGGGCACAGACTACTATGGCTACACCTTC. It encodes CAISESGTDYYGYTF.